One sample yielded the 27 T cell receptor beta chains listed below, sequenced in a study of T-cell memory formation after mild COVID-19. TCRdb independently ran MiXCR on the 5' RACE reads; one entry per CDR3 protein. The sample comprises approximately 340,000 distinct CDR3 sequences, around 13% of which are singletons, and around a fifth rests with the top ten. What was sequenced was PBMCs or a T cell subset sorted from them (not recorded which). Receptors were obtained from a man between 18 and 35 years old who had mild COVID-19 (a few samples of this study predate the infection). Cell type and time point are not known.

In its sample, this clonotype was seen a few times. The rearrangement links TRBV5-1 to TRBJ2-3, with D maybe TRBD2 (6 bases). CDR1 SGHRS and CDR2 YFSETQ come from the germline V gene. V was shortened by 4 bases and J by 2 bases, with 11 bases between the two germline ends. The CDR3 extends over 14 amino acids. CDR3 sequence (DNA): TGCGCCAGCAGCCACCGGACTACCACAGATACGCAGTATTTT. Protein: CASSHRTTTDTQYF.

The chain is built from TRBV7-2 and TRBJ2-3, with 9 bases lining up with TRBD2. CDR3 size: 17 residues. From germline, CDR1 is SGHTA and CDR2 FQGNSA. The V and J ends lost 5 bases and 2 bases, in that order; junction bases with no gene match: 11. CDR3 sequence reads: CASSPELAGFYTDTQYF. CDR3 coding DNA: TGTGCCAGCAGCCCTGAACTAGCGGGTTTTTACACAGATACGCAGTATTTT.

This clonotype has just a few counts. The chain combines TRBV2 with TRBJ2-2; 7 bases map to TRBD1. The germline CDR1 and CDR2 sequences are SNHLY and FYNNEI. The CDR3 length is 13 residues. After removal of 9 bases from V and 4 bases from J, the junction contained 5 bases not matched to a gene. DNA of the CDR3: TGTGCCAGGGGCAGGGGGAGCACCGGGGAGCTGTTTTTT. Translated: CARGRGSTGELFF.

This clonotype was recorded at least ten times. This chain uses TRBV18 with TRBJ2-1, with TRBD2 identical over 12 bases. The J segment lost 9 bases and the V segment lost 2 bases, leaving 8 bases of the junction unmatched. Per germline, CDR1 KGHSH and CDR2 LQKENI. The CDR3 extends over 16 amino acids. The CDR3 here is CASSPASGGAGIEQFF. The CDR3 DNA is TGTGCCAGCTCACCAGCTAGCGGGGGGGCCGGTATTGAGCAGTTCTTC.

The chain combines TRBV19 with TRBJ1-2; tentatively, D is TRBD1 (5 bases). Trimming pared 5 bases from V and 7 bases from J, leaving 14 bases between. The CDR3 has 13 amino acids. CDR1 is LNHDA and CDR2 is SQIVND in the germline V gene (reference sequence). In DNA form, the CDR3 reads TGTGCCAGTAGTCCGGGACCGGTATTTGGCTACACCTTC. This translates into CASSPGPVFGYTF.

This clonotype has at least ten counts. The chain recombines TRBV20-1 with TRBJ2-2; TRBD1 agrees at 9 bases. Germline CDR1 reads DFQATT; CDR2 reads SNEGSKA (reference sequence). Germline trimming cut 0 bases from V and 1 base from J; bases unmatched to any gene: 3. This CDR3 is 16 amino acids long. The CDR3 DNA follows: TGCAGTGCTAGAGATCGGACAGGGGTGAACACCGGGGAGCTGTTTTTT. Its protein product is CSARDRTGVNTGELFF.

Only a few counts were recorded for this clonotype. This chain connects TRBV7-9 to TRBJ1-1; unclear D gene. V lost 7 bases, J lost 5 bases, and 14 bases lay in between. The length of the CDR3 is 13 residues. Germline V gene lookup returns CDR1 SEHNR and CDR2 FQNEAQ (reference sequence). The CDR3 loop reads CASNFDGGTEAFF. The CDR3 region has the DNA TGTGCCAGCAACTTCGACGGTGGGACTGAAGCTTTCTTT.

The table lists this clonotype with many counts. The chain couples TRBV7-2 to TRBJ2-3, with 9 bases identical to TRBD2. Germline trimming cut 5 bases from V and 7 bases from J; bases unmatched to any gene: 10. CDR1 and CDR2 (germline): SGHTA, FQGNSA. The CDR3 runs to 15 residues. The CDR3, as DNA: TGTGCCAGCAGCGATCCGGGACTAGCAATGAATACGCAGTATTTT. Translated: CASSDPGLAMNTQYF.

This clonotype was observed many times. The chain links TRBV6-1 to TRBJ1-1; D not resolved. V dropped 8 bases and J dropped 14 bases, with 21 bases sitting between them. The CDR3 sequence is 12 residues long. Germline CDR1 is MNHNS and CDR2 is SASEGT. The CDR3 region has the DNA TGTGCCAGCCTCTCGGTACGAGTGGATTCGTTCTTT. This sequence encodes CASLSVRVDSFF.

This clonotype was counted between two and nine times. This chain connects TRBV10-3 to TRBJ1-6, with a possible D match to TRBD1 (6 bases). This CDR3 comprises 15 residues. Trimming removed 10 bases from V and 5 bases from J, with 18 bases in between. Germline CDR1 is ENHRY and CDR2 is SYGVKD. The chain's CDR3 is CATNKMTGNNSPLHF. Written as DNA, the CDR3 is TGTGCCACTAATAAGATGACAGGAAATAATTCACCCCTCCACTTT.

The chain recombines TRBV9 with TRBJ2-1, with D perhaps assigned TRBD1 or TRBD2 (5 bases each). Trimming removed 0 bases from V and 2 bases from J, with 9 bases in between. The CDR3 length is 15 residues. Germline values: CDR1 SGDLS, CDR2 YYNGEE. CDR3 amino acids: CASSVAGQAYNEQFF. As DNA, the CDR3 is TGTGCCAGCAGCGTAGCGGGGCAGGCCTACAATGAGCAGTTCTTC. Variable domain in full (rest from reference TRBV9 and TRBJ2-1): DSGVTQTPKHLITATGQRVTLRCSPRSGDLSVYWYQQSLDQGLQFLIQYYNGEERAKGNILERFSAQQFPDLHSELNLSSLELGDSALYFCASSVAGQAYNEQFFGPGTRLTVL.

A few counts support this clonotype. The gene calls are TRBV6-5 and TRBJ2-7, with 7 bases that match TRBD1. This CDR3 is 16 amino acids long. V shed 4 bases and J 1 base; nucleotides not matched to a gene: 10. The V gene's germline CDR1 is MNHEY and CDR2 SVGAGI. CDR3 sequence reads: CASSSPGQILSYEQYV. CDR3 nucleotide sequence: TGTGCCAGCAGTTCCCCGGGACAGATTCTGTCCTACGAGCAGTACGTC.

This clonotype occurred a few times. The CDR3 DNA is TGTGCCAGCAGTTGGGAGACCGGGGAGCTGTTTTTT. Translation gives CASSWETGELFF. This chain links TRBV6-2 or TRBV6-3 with TRBJ2-2, with D possibly TRBD2 on 5 matching bases. CDR1 is MNHEY, CDR2 SVGEGT, per germline. Trimming removed 4 bases at V and 5 bases at J, with 5 bases between. The CDR3 runs 12 residues.

This clonotype has more than one count but fewer than ten. The gene calls are TRBV6-5 and TRBJ1-5; the match to TRBD1 covers 10 bases. Germline V CDR1 and CDR2: MNHEY, SVGAGI. V dropped 6 bases and J dropped 9; count of bases not matched to a gene: 8. The length of the CDR3 is 14 residues. The CDR3 DNA follows: TGTGCCAGCAGCCCAGACAGGGGGCGAGCGCCCCAGCATTTT. Translating gives CASSPDRGRAPQHF.

The chain links TRBV5-1 to TRBJ1-1; D is possibly TRBD1 (5 bases). Trimming cost V 4 bases and J 3 bases, with 13 bases left between them. This CDR3 is built from 14 residues. The germline V gene encodes CDR1 SGHRS and CDR2 YFSETQ. CDR3 in DNA: TGCGCCAGCAGCCCCGAAGGGGAGTACACTGAAGCTTTCTTT. The encoded protein is CASSPEGEYTEAFF.

The CDR3 spells CASRRGDSTDTQYF. The CDR3 DNA reads TGTGCCAGCAGGAGAGGCGACAGCACAGATACGCAGTATTTT. The rearrangement links TRBV2 to TRBJ2-3; D remains ambiguous. The CDR3 is 14 residues long. Per germline, CDR1 SNHLY and CDR2 FYNNEI. Between the trimmed V and J ends, which lost 6 bases and 0 bases, there was a span of 10 bases.

In its sample, this clonotype was seen many times. The rearrangement links TRBV5-1 to TRBJ2-3; a weak D match, TRBD2 (6 bases). The V gene lost 0 bases and the J gene lost 1 base, with 9 bases spanning the gap. CDR1 and CDR2 (germline): SGHRS, YFSETQ. This CDR3 region has 15 residues. The CDR3 DNA reads TGCGCCAGCAGCTTGGTTCCGGGGGGCACAGATACGCAGTATTTT. The encoded protein is CASSLVPGGTDTQYF.

This clonotype has more than one count but fewer than ten. This sequence joins TRBV6-5 and TRBJ2-1; D might be TRBD2 (5 bases). The CDR3 runs 13 residues. The germline V and J ends were trimmed by 4 bases and 4 bases, with 8 bases remaining between them. Germline loops: CDR1 MNHEY, CDR2 SVGAGI. CDR3 in DNA: TGTGCCAGCAGTTCAGCGGAGTACAATGAGCAGTTCTTC. Protein sequence: CASSSAEYNEQFF.

This clonotype has a handful of counts. This chain joins TRBV4-3 and TRBJ1-2; D ambiguous. This CDR3 contains 15 residues. Germline V lookup: CDR1 LGHNA, CDR2 YSLEER. Trimming stripped 2 bases from V and 2 bases from J, with 12 bases between. The CDR3 bases are TGCGCCAGCAGCCAAAGTCCGAGCAACAACTATGGCTACACCTTC. It encodes CASSQSPSNNYGYTF.

This clonotype was recorded a few times. This chain links TRBV7-2 with TRBJ2-5; 7 nucleotides line up with TRBD2. The CDR3 loop spans 17 amino acids. Germline trimming cut 5 bases from V and 5 bases from J; bases unmatched to any gene: 17. Germline-derived CDR1 and CDR2 are SGHTA and FQGNSA. The CDR3 region is CASSLSPGPGGSETQYF. CDR3 nucleotide sequence: TGTGCCAGCAGCCTCTCCCCCGGTCCAGGCGGGAGTGAGACCCAGTACTTC.

The V call is TRBV7-6, the J call TRBJ2-1; the match to TRBD2 covers 7 bases. Unmatched junction bases numbered 13, after V lost 2 bases and J lost 0 bases. The CDR3 totals 19 residues. CDR1 is SGHVS and CDR2 is FNYEAQ in the germline V gene. This chain's CDR3 is CASSLQTSHKPSSYNEQFF. DNA for the CDR3: TGTGCCAGCAGCTTACAGACTAGCCATAAGCCCAGCTCCTACAATGAGCAGTTCTTC.

This sequence joins TRBV5-1 and TRBJ1-2; D is ambiguous. V dropped 0 bases and J dropped 1 base, with 7 bases sitting between them. This CDR3 spans 14 amino acids. The V gene's germline CDR1 is SGHRS and CDR2 YFSETQ. CDR3 sequence: CASSLESYNYGYTF. In DNA form, the CDR3 reads TGCGCCAGCAGCTTGGAGTCCTATAACTATGGCTACACCTTC.

This clonotype was found many times. The chain combines TRBV24-1 with TRBJ2-3; D might be TRBD1 (5 bases). The CDR3 has 14 residues. V was pared by 2 bases and J by 6 bases, with 11 bases between. Germline CDR1 reads KGHDR; CDR2 reads SFDVKD. The CDR3: CATSDSQGADTQYF. The CDR3 region has the DNA TGTGCCACCAGTGATTCCCAGGGCGCGGATACGCAGTATTTT.

The gene calls are TRBV27 and TRBJ2-7; 10 bases map to TRBD2. V lost 1 base, J lost 5 bases, and 2 bases stayed unmatched. The CDR3 runs to 14 residues. CDR1 and CDR2 (germline): MNHEY, SMNVEV (reference sequence). The CDR3 region is CASSLFSGGNEQYF. The CDR3 coding sequence is TGTGCCAGCAGTTTATTTAGCGGGGGGAACGAGCAGTACTTC.

This clonotype appeared a single time. The chain joins TRBV20-1 to TRBJ2-3; TRBD2 matches 10 bases. V shed 5 bases and J 4 bases; nucleotides not matched to a gene: 9. Germline V lookup: CDR1 DFQATT, CDR2 SNEGSKA (reference sequence). The CDR3 consists of 15 residues. The CDR3 reads CSAQPGLAIPDTQYF. The CDR3 region has the DNA TGCAGTGCTCAGCCGGGACTAGCGATCCCAGATACGCAGTATTTT.

The table lists this clonotype with a few counts. The chain links TRBV29-1 to TRBJ1-4; tentative D call: TRBD1 (5 bases). V gave up 6 bases and J gave up 6 bases, with 23 bases separating them. CDR3 length: 16 amino acids. Germline CDR1 SQVTM, CDR2 ANQGSEA. CDR3 nucleotide sequence: TGCAGCGTAGACGAGGACACTGGACGAGGCGATGAAAAACTGTTTTTT. Protein product: CSVDEDTGRGDEKLFF. The full variable domain, with the rest looked up from reference TRBV29-1 and TRBJ1-4, is SAVISQKPSRDICQRGTSLTIQCQVDSQVTMMFWYRQQPGQSLTLIATANQGSEATYESGFVIDKFPISRPNLTFSTLTVSNMSPEDSSIYLCSVDEDTGRGDEKLFFGSGTQLSVL.

This chain connects TRBV7-9 to TRBJ1-2, with 8 bases identical to TRBD1. The CDR3 loop spans 14 amino acids. V shed 3 bases, J shed 6 bases, and the junction held 6 bases outside the gene matches. Germline V gene data show CDR1 as SEHNR and CDR2 as FQNEAQ (reference sequence). For the CDR3, the DNA is TGTGCCAGCAGCTTTAGGACAGGGAGCGATGGCTACACCTTC. Its protein product is CASSFRTGSDGYTF.